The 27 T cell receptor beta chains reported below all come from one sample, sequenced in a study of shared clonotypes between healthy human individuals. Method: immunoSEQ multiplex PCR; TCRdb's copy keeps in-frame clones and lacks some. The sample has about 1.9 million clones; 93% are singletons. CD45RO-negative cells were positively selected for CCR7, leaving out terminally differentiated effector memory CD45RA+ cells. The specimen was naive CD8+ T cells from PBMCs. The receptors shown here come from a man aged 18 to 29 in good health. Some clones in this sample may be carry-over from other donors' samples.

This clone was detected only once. Written as DNA, the CDR3 is TGTGCCATCAGTGAGTCGAGAGACCGAGGGGATGCTTTCTTT. Encoded protein: CAISESRDRGDAFF. The rearrangement joins TRBV10-3 to TRBJ1-1, with D perhaps matching TRBD1 (5 bases). This CDR3 is built from 14 residues. Germline lookup yields CDR1 ENHRY and CDR2 SYGVKD. V was clipped by 0 bases and J by 11 bases, with 16 bases between them.

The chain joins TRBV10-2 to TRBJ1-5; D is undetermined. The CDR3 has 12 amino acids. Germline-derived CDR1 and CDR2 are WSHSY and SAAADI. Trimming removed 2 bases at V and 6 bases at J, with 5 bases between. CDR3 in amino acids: CASSEVGQPQHF. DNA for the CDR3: TGCGCCAGCAGTGAGGTGGGTCAGCCCCAGCATTTT.

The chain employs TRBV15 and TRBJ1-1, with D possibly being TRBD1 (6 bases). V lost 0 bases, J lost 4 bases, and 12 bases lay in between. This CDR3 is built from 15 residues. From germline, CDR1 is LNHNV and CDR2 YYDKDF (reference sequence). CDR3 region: CATSRDPAGATEAFF. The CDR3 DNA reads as TGTGCCACCAGCAGAGATCCGGCAGGGGCCACTGAAGCTTTCTTT.

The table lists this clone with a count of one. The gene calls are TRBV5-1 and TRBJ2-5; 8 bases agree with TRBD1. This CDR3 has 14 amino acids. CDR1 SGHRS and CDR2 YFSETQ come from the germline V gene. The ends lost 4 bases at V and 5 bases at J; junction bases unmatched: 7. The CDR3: CASSPTDRVETQYF. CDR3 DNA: TGCGCCAGCAGCCCTACGGACAGGGTGGAGACCCAGTACTTC.

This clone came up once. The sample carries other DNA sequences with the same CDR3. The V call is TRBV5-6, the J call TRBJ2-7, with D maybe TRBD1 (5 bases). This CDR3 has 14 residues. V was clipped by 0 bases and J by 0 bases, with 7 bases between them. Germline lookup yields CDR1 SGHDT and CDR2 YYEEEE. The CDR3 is CASSLVGDSYEQYF. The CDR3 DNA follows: TGTGCCAGCAGCTTGGTAGGGGACTCCTACGAGCAGTACTTC.

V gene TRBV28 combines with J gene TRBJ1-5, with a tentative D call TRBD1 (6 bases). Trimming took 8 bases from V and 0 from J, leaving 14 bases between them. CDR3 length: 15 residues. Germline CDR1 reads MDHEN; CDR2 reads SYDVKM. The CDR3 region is CASRPQGTSNQPQHF. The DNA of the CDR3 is TGTGCCAGCCGCCCACAGGGAACTAGCAATCAGCCCCAGCATTTT.

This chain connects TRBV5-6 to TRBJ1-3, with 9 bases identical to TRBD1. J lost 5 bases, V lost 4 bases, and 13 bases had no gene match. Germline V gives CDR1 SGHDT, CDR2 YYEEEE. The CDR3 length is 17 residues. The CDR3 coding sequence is TGTGCCAGCAGCCCGAGTCCCGGGACAGGGAGGAGAAACACCATATATTTT. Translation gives CASSPSPGTGRRNTIYF.

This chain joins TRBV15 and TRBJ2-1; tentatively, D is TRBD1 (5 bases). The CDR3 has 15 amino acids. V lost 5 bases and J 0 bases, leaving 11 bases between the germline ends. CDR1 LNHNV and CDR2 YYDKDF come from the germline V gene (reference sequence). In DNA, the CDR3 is TGTGCCACCAGCGGCAGGGTTAGCTCCTACAATGAGCAGTTCTTC. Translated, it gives CATSGRVSSYNEQFF. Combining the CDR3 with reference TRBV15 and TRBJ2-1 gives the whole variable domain DAMVIQNPRYQVTQFGKPVTLSCSQTLNHNVMYWYQQKSSQAPKLLFHYYDKDFNNEADTPDNFQSRRPNTSFCFLDIRSPGLGDTAMYLCATSGRVSSYNEQFFGPGTRLTVL.

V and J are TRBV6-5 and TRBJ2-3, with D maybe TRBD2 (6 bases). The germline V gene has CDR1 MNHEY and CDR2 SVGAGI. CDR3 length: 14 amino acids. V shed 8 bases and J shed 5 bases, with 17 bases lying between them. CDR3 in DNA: TGTGCCAGCGGTGTACTGACTAGTAGAGATACGCAGTATTTT. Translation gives CASGVLTSRDTQYF.

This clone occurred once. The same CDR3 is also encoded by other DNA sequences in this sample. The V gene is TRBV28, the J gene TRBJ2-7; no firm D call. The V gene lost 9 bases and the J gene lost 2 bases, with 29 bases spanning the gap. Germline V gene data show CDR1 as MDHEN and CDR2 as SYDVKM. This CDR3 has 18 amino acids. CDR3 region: CASSAIVDLGWVTYEQYF. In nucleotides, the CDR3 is TGTGCCAGTAGTGCCATCGTCGACCTTGGGTGGGTCACCTACGAGCAGTACTTC.

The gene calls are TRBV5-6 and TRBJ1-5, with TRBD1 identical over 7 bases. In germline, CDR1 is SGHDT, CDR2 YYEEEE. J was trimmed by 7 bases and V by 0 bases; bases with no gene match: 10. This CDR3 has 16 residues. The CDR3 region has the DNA TGTGCCAGCAGCTTGGGGAGTAGAGGGGGCAGGCAGCCCCAGCATTTT. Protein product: CASSLGSRGGRQPQHF.

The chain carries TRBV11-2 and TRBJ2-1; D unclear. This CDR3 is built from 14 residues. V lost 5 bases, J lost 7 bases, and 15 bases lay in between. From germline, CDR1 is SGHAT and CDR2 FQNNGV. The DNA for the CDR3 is TGTGCCAGCAGCCCGGACCCAATTGGGAATGAGCAGTTCTTC. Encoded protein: CASSPDPIGNEQFF.

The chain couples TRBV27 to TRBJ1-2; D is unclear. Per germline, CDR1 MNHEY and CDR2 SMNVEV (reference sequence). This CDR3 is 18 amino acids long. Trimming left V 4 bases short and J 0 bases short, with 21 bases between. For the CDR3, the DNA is TGTGCCAGCAGTTCGCACCGGGTCTCGGTATTTCCTAACTATGGCTACACCTTC. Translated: CASSSHRVSVFPNYGYTF.

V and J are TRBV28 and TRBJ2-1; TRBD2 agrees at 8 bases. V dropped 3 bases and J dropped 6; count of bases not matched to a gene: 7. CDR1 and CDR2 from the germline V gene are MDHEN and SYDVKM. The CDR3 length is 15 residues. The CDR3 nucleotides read TGTGCCAGCAGTTTTATCGCGGGAGGCGGCAATGAGCAGTTCTTC. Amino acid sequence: CASSFIAGGGNEQFF. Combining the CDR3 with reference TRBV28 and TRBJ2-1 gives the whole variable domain DVKVTQSSRYLVKRTGEKVFLECVQDMDHENMFWYRQDPGLGLRLIYFSYDVKMKEKGDIPEGYSVSREKKERFSLILESASTNQTSMYLCASSFIAGGGNEQFFGPGTRLTVL.

The CDR3 sequence is CASRTGGSNTEAFF. The CDR3, as DNA: TGTGCCAGCAGGACAGGGGGGTCGAACACTGAAGCTTTCTTT. The V and J genes are TRBV25-1 and TRBJ1-1; 9 bases align to TRBD1. Germline V gene lookup returns CDR1 MGHDK and CDR2 SYGVNS. The CDR3 runs 14 residues. V shed 6 bases and J 1 base; nucleotides not matched to a gene: 3.

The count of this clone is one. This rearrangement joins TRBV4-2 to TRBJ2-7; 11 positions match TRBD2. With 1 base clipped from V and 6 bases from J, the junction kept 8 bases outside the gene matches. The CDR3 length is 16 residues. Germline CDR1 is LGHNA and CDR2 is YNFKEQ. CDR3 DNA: TGTGCCAGCAGCCAAGGGACTAGCGGGCTTCAAGGCGAGCAGTACTTC. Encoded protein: CASSQGTSGLQGEQYF.

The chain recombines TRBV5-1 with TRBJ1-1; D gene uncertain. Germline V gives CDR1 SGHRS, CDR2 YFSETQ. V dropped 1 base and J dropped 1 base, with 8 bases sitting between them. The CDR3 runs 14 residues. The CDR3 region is CASSLWQPNTEAFF. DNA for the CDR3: TGCGCCAGCAGCTTGTGGCAACCGAACACTGAAGCTTTCTTT.

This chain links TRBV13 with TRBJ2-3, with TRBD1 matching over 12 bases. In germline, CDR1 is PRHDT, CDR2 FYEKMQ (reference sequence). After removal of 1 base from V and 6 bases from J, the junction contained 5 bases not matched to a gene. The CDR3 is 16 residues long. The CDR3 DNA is TGTGCCAGCAGCTTAGTCGGGGACAGGGGGCGGGATACGCAGTATTTT. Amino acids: CASSLVGDRGRDTQYF.

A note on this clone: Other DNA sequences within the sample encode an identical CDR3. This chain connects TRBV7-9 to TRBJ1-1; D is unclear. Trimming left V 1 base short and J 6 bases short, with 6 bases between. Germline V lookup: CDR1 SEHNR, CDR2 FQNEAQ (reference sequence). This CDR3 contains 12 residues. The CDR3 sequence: CASSLEVAEAFF. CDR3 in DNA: TGTGCCAGCAGCTTAGAGGTCGCTGAAGCTTTCTTT.

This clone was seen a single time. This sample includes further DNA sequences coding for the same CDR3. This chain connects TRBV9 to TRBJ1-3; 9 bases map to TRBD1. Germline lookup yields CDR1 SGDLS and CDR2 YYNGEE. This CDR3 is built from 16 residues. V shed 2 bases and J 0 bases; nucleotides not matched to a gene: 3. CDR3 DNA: TGTGCCAGCAGCGTGGGGACAGGGAGCTCTGGAAACACCATATATTTT. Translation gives CASSVGTGSSGNTIYF.

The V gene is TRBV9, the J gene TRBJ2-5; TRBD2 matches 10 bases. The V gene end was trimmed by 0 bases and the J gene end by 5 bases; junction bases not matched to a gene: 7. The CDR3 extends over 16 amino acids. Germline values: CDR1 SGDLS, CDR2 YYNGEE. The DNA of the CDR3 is TGTGCCAGCAGCGTAGCAAAGACTAGCGGGCGGGAGACCCAGTACTTC. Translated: CASSVAKTSGRETQYF.

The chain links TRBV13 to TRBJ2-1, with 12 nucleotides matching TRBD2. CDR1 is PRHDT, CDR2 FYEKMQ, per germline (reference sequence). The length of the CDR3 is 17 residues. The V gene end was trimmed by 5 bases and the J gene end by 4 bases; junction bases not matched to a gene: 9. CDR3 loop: CASSPRLAGAQYNEQFF. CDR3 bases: TGTGCCAGCAGCCCGAGACTAGCGGGGGCCCAATACAATGAGCAGTTCTTC.

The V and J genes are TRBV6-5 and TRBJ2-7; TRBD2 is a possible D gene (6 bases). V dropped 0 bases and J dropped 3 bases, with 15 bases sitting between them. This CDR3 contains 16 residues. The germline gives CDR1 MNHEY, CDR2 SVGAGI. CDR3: CASSYSGERVNYEQYF. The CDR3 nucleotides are TGTGCCAGCAGTTACTCGGGTGAGCGGGTTAACTACGAGCAGTACTTC.

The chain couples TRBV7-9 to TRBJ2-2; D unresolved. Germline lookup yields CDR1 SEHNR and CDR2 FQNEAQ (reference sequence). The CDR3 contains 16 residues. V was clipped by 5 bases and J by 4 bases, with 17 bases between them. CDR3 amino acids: CASSRPLLSTTGELFF. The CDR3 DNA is TGTGCCAGCAGCCGCCCCCTACTTAGTACCACCGGGGAGCTGTTTTTT.

This chain's CDR3 is CASSLAPPSDTQYF. CDR3 nucleotides: TGTGCCAGCAGCTTAGCCCCCCCATCTGATACGCAGTATTTT. V usage is TRBV13 and J usage is TRBJ2-3; D gene ambiguous. This CDR3 has 14 amino acids. Trimming left V 1 base short and J 6 bases short, with 11 bases between. Germline CDR1 PRHDT, CDR2 FYEKMQ (reference sequence).

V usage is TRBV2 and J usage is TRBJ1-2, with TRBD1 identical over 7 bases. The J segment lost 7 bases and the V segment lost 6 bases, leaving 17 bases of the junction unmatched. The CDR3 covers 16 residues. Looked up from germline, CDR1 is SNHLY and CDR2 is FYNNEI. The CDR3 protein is CASSPGTVTLRVGYTF. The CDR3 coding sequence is TGTGCCAGCAGCCCCGGGACAGTCACCCTGCGGGTTGGCTACACCTTC.

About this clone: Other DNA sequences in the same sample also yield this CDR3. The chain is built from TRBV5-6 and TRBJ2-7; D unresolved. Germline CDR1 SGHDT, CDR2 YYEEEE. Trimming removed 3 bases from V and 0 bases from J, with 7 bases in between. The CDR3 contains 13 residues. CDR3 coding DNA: TGTGCCAGCAGCTATGGATCCTCCTACGAGCAGTACTTC. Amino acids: CASSYGSSYEQYF.